In this sample, the clone carrying this T cell receptor (beta chain) turned up a few times. Its specificity is unknown. The source of the sample is a study of immune evolution from preneoplasia to lung adenocarcinoma. The overall study: HLA loss of heterozygosity: under 7.5% AIS, about 15% MIA, around 35% ADC, none AAH.

J was trimmed by 7 bases and V by 6 bases; bases with no gene match: 11. Germline V gives CDR1 SGHRS, CDR2 YFSETQ. There are 15 residues in the CDR3. Whole-study findings and limits: Highest clonality occurred in KRAS-mutant, not EGFR-mutant or double wild-type, nodules.

Patient tissue came from resections in Japan or China, 2014–2017. Premalignant or tumor cells were enriched by macro-dissection after pathologic assessment. Profiled with immunoSEQ multiplex PCR; TCRdb holds only in-frame clones, not every one. The sample consists of about 10,000 clones, around 90% of them appearing once. This rearrangement joins TRBV5-1 to TRBJ1-4; the match to TRBD1 covers 8 bases. The sample comprised FFPE invasive lung adenocarcinoma tissue. The receptor comes from a person aged 65 to 85 with invasive lung adenocarcinoma. CDR3 nucleotides: TGCGCCAGCAAGCCAACGACAGGGGTTTCTGAAAAACTGTTTTTT. Residues: CASKPTTGVSEKLFF.